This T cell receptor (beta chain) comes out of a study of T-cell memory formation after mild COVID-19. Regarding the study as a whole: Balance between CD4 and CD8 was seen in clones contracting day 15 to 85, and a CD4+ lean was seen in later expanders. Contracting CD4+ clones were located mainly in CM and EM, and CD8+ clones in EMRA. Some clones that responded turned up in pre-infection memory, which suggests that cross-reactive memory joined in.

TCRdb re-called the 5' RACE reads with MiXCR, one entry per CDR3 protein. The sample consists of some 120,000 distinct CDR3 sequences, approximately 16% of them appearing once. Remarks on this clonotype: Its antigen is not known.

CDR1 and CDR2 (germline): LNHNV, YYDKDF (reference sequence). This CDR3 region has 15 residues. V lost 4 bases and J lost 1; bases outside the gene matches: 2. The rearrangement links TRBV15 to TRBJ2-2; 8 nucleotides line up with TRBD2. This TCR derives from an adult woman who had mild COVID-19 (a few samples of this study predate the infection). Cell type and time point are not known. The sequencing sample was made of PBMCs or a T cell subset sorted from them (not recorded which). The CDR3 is CATSKLAVNTGELFF. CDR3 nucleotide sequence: TGTGCCACCAGCAAACTAGCGGTGAACACCGGGGAGCTGTTTTTT.